Presented here are 20 T cell receptor beta chains from one specimen sequenced in a study of cytomegalovirus exposure and HLA in healthy donors. Both 60 Vbeta primers and 13 Jbeta primers went into the PCR. TCRdb's copy holds only in-frame clones and misses some; the assay was immunoSEQ multiplex PCR. The profile shows just over 150,000 clones, 78% of them singletons. The specimen sequenced was PBMCs. The receptors here all came from a woman aged 40 to 49 in good health and CMV-seronegative.

The gene calls are TRBV7-9 and TRBJ1-3, with D uncertain. V was pared by 1 base and J by 0 bases, with 13 bases between. Germline V lookup: CDR1 SEHNR, CDR2 FQNEAQ (reference sequence). This CDR3 comprises 17 residues. DNA for the CDR3: TGTGCCAGCAGCTTAGAAGGACTCATAACCTCTGGAAACACCATATATTTT. Encoded protein: CASSLEGLITSGNTIYF.

This clone was observed once. The chain carries TRBV5-6 and TRBJ2-7; D is possibly TRBD1 (6 bases). The CDR3 runs 16 residues. Germline V gene data show CDR1 as SGHDT and CDR2 as YYEEEE. V was cut by 1 base and J by 4 bases, with 18 bases left in between. The CDR3, as DNA: TGTGCCAGCAGCTTGTGGTGGGGGCCCATCCGATACGAGCAGTACTTC. Encoded protein: CASSLWWGPIRYEQYF.

The chain joins TRBV10-1 to TRBJ1-1; 9 bases are a match to TRBD1. J lost 5 bases, V lost 6 bases, and 4 bases had no gene match. Germline lookup yields CDR1 WNHNN and CDR2 SYGVQD (reference sequence). The CDR3 is 13 residues long. CDR3 protein: CASRGTGMTEAFF. The CDR3 bases are TGCGCCAGCAGGGGGACAGGGATGACTGAAGCTTTCTTT.

This chain links TRBV7-6 with TRBJ1-4; 7 nucleotides line up with TRBD1. Germline V gene lookup returns CDR1 SGHVS and CDR2 FNYEAQ. The CDR3 spans 14 residues. Trimming removed 5 bases from V and 5 bases from J; junction bases left unmatched: 5. The CDR3 nucleotides read TGTGCCAGCAGCCCTGGGACAGAGAATGAAAAACTGTTTTTT. It is translated as CASSPGTENEKLFF. Supplemented by reference TRBV7-6 and TRBJ1-4, the full variable domain reads GAGVSQSPRYKVTKRGQDVALRCDPISGHVSLYWYRQALGQGPEFLTYFNYEAQQDKSGLPNDRFSAERPEGSISTLTIQRTEQRDSAMYRCASSPGTENEKLFFGSGTQLSVL.

The J gene is TRBJ1-2, the V gene TRBV6-6, with 7 nucleotides matching TRBD1. J gave up 7 bases and V 5 bases, and 16 bases lay outside the gene matches. The CDR3 covers 16 residues. CDR1 MNHNY and CDR2 SVGAGI come from the germline V gene (reference sequence). Here the CDR3 reads CASSRGRTGGGLGYTF. CDR3 DNA sequence: TGTGCCAGCAGTCGCGGACGGACAGGAGGCGGTCTTGGCTACACCTTC.

The rearrangement uses TRBV10-2 and TRBJ2-3; 12 nucleotides line up with TRBD2. This CDR3 region has 13 residues. The V and J ends lost 6 bases and 12 bases, in that order; junction bases with no gene match: 7. Germline V gives CDR1 WSHSY, CDR2 SAAADI. The CDR3 nucleotides are TGCGCCAGCAGGGAATCTAGCGGGGGGGCCCAGTATTTT. Translating it yields CASRESSGGAQYF.

This chain uses TRBV19 with TRBJ1-5; 10 nucleotides align to TRBD1. Germline CDR1 is LNHDA and CDR2 is SQIVND (reference sequence). This CDR3 comprises 16 residues. Trimming removed 1 base from V and 7 bases from J; junction bases left unmatched: 7. CDR3 sequence reads: CASSIVNGQGVQPQHF. CDR3 DNA sequence: TGTGCCAGTAGTATAGTGAATGGACAGGGGGTGCAGCCCCAGCATTTT.

The genes are TRBV6-5 and TRBJ2-6; perhaps TRBD2 as D (6 bases). CDR1 MNHEY and CDR2 SVGAGI come from the germline V gene. V dropped 6 bases and J dropped 2 bases, with 8 bases sitting between them. This CDR3 comprises 14 residues. CDR3 in DNA: TGTGCCAGCAGCCGGGGGACTGGGGCCAACGTCCTGACTTTC. Translation gives CASSRGTGANVLTF.

The chain employs TRBV5-5 and TRBJ2-7, with TRBD1 as a possible D gene (6 bases). CDR3 length: 15 residues. With 3 bases removed from V and 2 bases from J, the gap between germline ends came to 15 bases. Germline CDR1 reads SGHKS; CDR2 reads YYEKEE (reference sequence). CDR3 loop: CASSSIDRLPYEQYF. Here the CDR3 DNA reads TGTGCCAGCAGCTCTATAGACAGGCTGCCCTACGAGCAGTACTTC.

The chain uses TRBV27 and TRBJ2-1, with TRBD2 identical over 7 bases. In germline, CDR1 is MNHEY, CDR2 SMNVEV (reference sequence). The J segment lost 5 bases and the V segment lost 5 bases, leaving 6 bases of the junction unmatched. The CDR3 contains 14 residues. CDR3 sequence: CASSNRGGDNEQFF. CDR3 nucleotides: TGTGCCAGCAGTAATCGCGGGGGAGACAATGAGCAGTTCTTC.

The chain employs TRBV4-2 and TRBJ2-5; TRBD2 matches at 15 bases. Trimming cost V 4 bases and J 11 bases; bases outside gene matches: 14. Germline-derived CDR1 and CDR2 are LGHNA and YNFKEQ. The CDR3 has 17 residues. In nucleotides, the CDR3 is TGTGCCAGCAGCCTTGGACTAGCGGGGGGGCCCCCCCTTGAGCAGTACTTC. Protein sequence: CASSLGLAGGPPLEQYF.

This clone was observed a handful of times. The gene calls are TRBV6-6 and TRBJ1-1; D is uncertain. The CDR3 is 12 residues long. V was trimmed by 5 bases and J by 5 bases, leaving 9 bases between them. CDR1 and CDR2 (germline): MNHNY, SVGAGI (reference sequence). CDR3: CASSELWTEAFF. In nucleotides, the CDR3 is TGTGCCAGCAGTGAGCTGTGGACTGAAGCTTTCTTT.

V usage is TRBV19 and J usage is TRBJ1-5, with D perhaps TRBD1 (5 bases). The CDR3 covers 13 residues. The V and J ends lost 6 bases and 4 bases respectively, with 10 bases between them. Germline V gene data show CDR1 as LNHDA and CDR2 as SQIVND (reference sequence). The CDR3 spells CASRTPGNQPQHF. CDR3 nucleotide sequence: TGTGCCAGTAGGACCCCAGGGAATCAGCCCCAGCATTTT. Full variable domain (missing parts from reference TRBV19 and TRBJ1-5): DGGITQSPKYLFRKEGQNVTLSCEQNLNHDAMYWYRQDPGQGLRLIYYSQIVNDFQKGDIAEGYSVSREKKESFPLTVTSAQKNPTAFYLCASRTPGNQPQHFGDGTRLSIL.

J is TRBJ1-1 and V is TRBV2; weak D call: TRBD1 (6 bases). Germline CDR1 and CDR2: SNHLY and FYNNEI. Trimming removed 8 bases at V and 4 bases at J, with 17 bases between. The CDR3 runs 14 residues. The CDR3 DNA is TGTGCCAGCCAACAGTACAGGGACACCACTGAAGCTTTCTTT. Amino acids: CASQQYRDTTEAFF.

This sequence joins TRBV2 and TRBJ2-2; weak D call: TRBD2 (5 bases). CDR3 length: 12 amino acids. CDR1 is SNHLY, CDR2 FYNNEI, per germline. The V end was cut by 8 bases, the J end by 5 bases, with 9 bases between. CDR3 sequence: CASAGETGELFF. The CDR3 DNA reads as TGTGCCAGCGCTGGGGAGACCGGGGAGCTGTTTTTT.

The sample holds one count of this clone. The chain couples TRBV6-1 to TRBJ2-7; TRBD2 might be the D (6 bases). Germline V lookup: CDR1 MNHNS, CDR2 SASEGT. The CDR3 has 15 residues. V was shortened by 7 bases and J by 2 bases, with 18 bases between the two germline ends. DNA for the CDR3: TGTGCCAGCAATCCCGGCGGGACTGCGGCCTACGAGCAGTACTTC. It translates to CASNPGGTAAYEQYF.

The chain recombines TRBV2 with TRBJ2-6; tentative D call: TRBD1 (6 bases). CDR3 size: 15 residues. Trimming pared 6 bases from V and 3 bases from J, leaving 12 bases between. Germline CDR1 and CDR2: SNHLY and FYNNEI. This CDR3 is CASRLQGIGANVLTF. The CDR3 DNA follows: TGTGCCAGCAGATTACAGGGAATTGGGGCCAACGTCCTGACTTTC.

This chain connects TRBV7-8 to TRBJ1-3; possibly TRBD1 for D (5 bases). CDR3 length: 13 residues. The ends were cut back, 7 bases at V and 4 bases at J, with 11 bases in the middle. CDR1 is SGHVS, CDR2 FQNEAQ, per germline. The CDR3 is CASTGPYGNTIYF. The CDR3 DNA sequence: TGTGCCAGCACAGGGCCTTACGGAAACACCATATATTTT.

CDR3 residues: CASSSGQRPYEQYF. CDR3 DNA sequence: TGTGCCAGCAGTTCGGGACAGAGGCCCTACGAGCAGTACTTC. The gene calls are TRBV27 and TRBJ2-7, with 7 bases matching TRBD1. Trimming removed 4 bases from V and 2 bases from J; junction bases left unmatched: 5. Germline V gene data show CDR1 as MNHEY and CDR2 as SMNVEV (reference sequence). The CDR3 contains 14 residues.

The J gene is TRBJ2-7, the V gene TRBV28; 10 positions agree with TRBD1. CDR1 is MDHEN and CDR2 is SYDVKM in the germline V gene. This CDR3 has 15 residues. V lost 5 bases, J lost 5 bases, and 9 bases stayed unmatched. CDR3 region: CASSTLGQGFHEQYF. The CDR3 nucleotides are TGTGCCAGCAGTACCTTGGGACAGGGGTTCCACGAGCAGTACTTC.